This T cell receptor (beta chain) was found in a study of response to subunit inactivated influenza vaccine. Overall study results and limits: The authors suggested that every seasonal influenza vaccination recruits few new T cells.

With respect to this clonotype: As yet, its antigen is unknown.

Each CDR3 protein gets one entry after TCRdb re-called the RT-PCR reads with MiXCR. The sample lists fewer than 650,000 distinct CDR3 sequences; 10% to 15% were seen once. The CDR3 length is 16 residues. Germline-derived CDR1 and CDR2 are LGHNA and YNFKEQ. The trim removed 2 bases at V and 2 bases at J, leaving 6 bases unmatched. This material consisted of PBMCs from blood, taken 45 days after vaccination. The sequence came from a man over 45 who received an inactivated influenza vaccine. The chain couples TRBV4-2 to TRBJ2-7, with 10 bases matching TRBD1. The CDR3 sequence is CASSQIGQGGTYEQYF. The CDR3 DNA reads TGTGCCAGCAGCCAAATAGGACAGGGGGGTACCTACGAGCAGTACTTC.